These T cell receptor beta chains were read from a single sample in a study of T cells after yellow fever vaccination. TCRdb re-called the 5' RACE reads with MiXCR, one entry per CDR3 protein. The table has a few hundred thousand distinct CDR3 sequences, 3% to 4.5% seen once. The specimen was PBMCs, collected 5 days after the yellow fever booster vaccination. These receptors originate from a man in his late teens or twenties who received the YFV17D yellow fever vaccine. Both conserved end residues are part of each CDR3. The D gene is left open where the match is weak. Size tells how often a clone was seen (once, few, many) or the class of an expanded clone, and some rows leave it out.

D gene	CDR3 length	V gene	clone size	J gene	CDR3 protein	CDR3 DNA
TRBD1	15	TRBV19	few	TRBJ2-6	CASGTADSGANVLTF	TGTGCCAGCGGGACAGCTGACTCTGGGGCCAACGTCCTGACTTTC
NA	16	TRBV7-6	many	TRBJ2-3	CASSLTGTGYADTQYF	TGTGCCAGCAGCTTGACCGGGACGGGGTACGCAGATACGCAGTATTTT
NA	15	TRBV24-1	NA	TRBJ1-2	CATSDDSAVFYGYTF	TGTGCCACCAGTGACGACAGTGCGGTGTTCTATGGCTACACCTTC
NA	13	TRBV4-1	few	TRBJ2-1	CASSQEYGSEQFF	TGCGCCAGCAGCCAAGAATACGGCTCCGAGCAGTTCTTC
NA	16	TRBV12-3/TRBV12-4	many	TRBJ2-6	CASSLGDIAGANVLTF	TGTGCCAGCAGTCTGGGGGACATCGCGGGGGCCAACGTCCTGACTTTC
NA	13	TRBV18	few	TRBJ2-5	CASSPLLAETQYF	TGTGCCAGCTCACCACTCCTCGCTGAGACCCAGTACTTC
NA	14	TRBV6-5	many	TRBJ1-4	CASSYGGLYEKLFF	TGTGCCAGCAGTTATGGGGGGCTTTATGAAAAACTGTTTTTT
TRBD1	13	TRBV20-1	few	TRBJ2-7	CSAGGTGHYEQYF	TGCAGTGCTGGAGGGACAGGCCACTACGAGCAGTACTTC
TRBD2	14	TRBV12-3/TRBV12-4	few	TRBJ2-1	CASTEGLAGNEQFF	TGTGCCAGCACAGAGGGACTAGCCGGCAATGAGCAGTTCTTC
TRBD1	16	TRBV7-2	many	TRBJ2-3	CASSLSRGGGPDTQYF	TGTGCCAGCAGCTTAAGTCGAGGGGGCGGACCAGATACGCAGTATTTT
NA	14	TRBV4-3	many	TRBJ1-2	CASSQEGRNYGYTF	TGCGCCAGCAGCCAAGAAGGCAGAAACTATGGCTACACCTTC
NA	15	TRBV3-1	few	TRBJ2-5	CASSQSGTWGETQYF	TGTGCCAGCAGCCAATCCGGGACATGGGGCGAGACCCAGTACTTC
TRBD1	14	TRBV10-3	many	TRBJ2-2	CAIRGRPGGGELFF	TGTGCCATCAGAGGACGCCCAGGGGGCGGGGAGCTGTTTTTT
TRBD1	14	TRBV7-2	NA	TRBJ2-2	CASSPRQGSGELFF	TGTGCCAGCAGCCCCAGACAGGGCTCCGGGGAGCTGTTTTTT
NA	13	TRBV5-6	many	TRBJ2-2	CASSRDQSGELFF	TGTGCCAGCAGCAGGGACCAGTCCGGGGAGCTGTTTTTT
TRBD1	14	TRBV15	NA	TRBJ2-4	CATRNRGSKNIQYF	TGTGCCACCAGAAACAGGGGTTCCAAAAACATTCAGTACTTC
NA	15	TRBV7-8	few	TRBJ1-3	CASSPGRISGNTIYF	TGTGCCAGCAGCCCTGGACGGATCTCTGGAAACACCATATATTTT
TRBD1	14	TRBV5-1	NA	TRBJ1-1	CASSRMTGGTEAFF	TGCGCCAGCAGCAGGATGACAGGGGGCACTGAAGCTTTCTTT
NA	13	TRBV20-1	NA	TRBJ1-5	CSASGDLNQPQHF	TGCAGTGCTAGCGGGGACCTCAATCAGCCCCAGCATTTT
NA	15	TRBV27	few	TRBJ2-3	CASSFLQGIMYTQYF	TGTGCCAGCAGTTTTCTGCAGGGCATAATGTATACGCAGTATTTT
NA	12	TRBV4-1	few	TRBJ2-1	CASSQSKDEQFF	TGCGCCAGCAGCCAGTCAAAGGATGAGCAGTTCTTC
NA	14	TRBV5-6	NA	TRBJ2-7	CASSYTSTPYEQYF	TGTGCCAGCAGCTACACATCTACGCCCTACGAGCAGTACTTC
TRBD2	18	TRBV7-9	few	TRBJ2-2	CASSLGTSGGANTGELFF	TGTGCCAGCAGCCTCGGGACTAGCGGGGGAGCGAACACCGGGGAGCTGTTTTTT
TRBD1	14	TRBV10-3	many	TRBJ1-1	CAISGSTGDPEAFF	TGTGCCATCAGTGGCAGCACAGGGGATCCTGAAGCTTTCTTT
NA	12	TRBV30	NA	TRBJ2-5	CAKDSGQETQYF	TGTGCCAAGGACAGTGGGCAAGAGACCCAGTACTTC
NA	12	TRBV25-1	many	TRBJ2-7	CASSRRADEQYF	TGTGCCAGCAGTCGAAGGGCTGACGAGCAGTACTTC
NA	14	TRBV6-1	NA	TRBJ1-4	CASSRDGRNEKLFF	TGTGCCAGCAGTCGGGACGGCAGAAATGAAAAACTGTTTTTT
TRBD1	13	TRBV7-9	few	TRBJ1-2	CASSVEQGFGYTF	TGTGCCAGCAGCGTGGAACAGGGGTTCGGCTACACCTTC
TRBD1	14	TRBV24-1	NA	TRBJ2-3	CATRRTGDTDTQYF	TGTGCCACCAGAAGAACAGGGGACACAGATACGCAGTATTTT